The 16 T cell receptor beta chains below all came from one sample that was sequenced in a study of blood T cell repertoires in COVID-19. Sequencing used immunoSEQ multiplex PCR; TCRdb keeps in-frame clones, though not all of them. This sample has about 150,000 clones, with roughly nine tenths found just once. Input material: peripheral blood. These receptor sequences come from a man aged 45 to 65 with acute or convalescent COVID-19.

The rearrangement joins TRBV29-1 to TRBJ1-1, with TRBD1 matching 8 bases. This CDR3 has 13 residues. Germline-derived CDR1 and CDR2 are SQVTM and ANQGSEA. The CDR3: CSGTGGLNTEAFF. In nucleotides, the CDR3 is TGCAGTGGAACAGGGGGGCTGAACACTGAAGCTTTCTTT.

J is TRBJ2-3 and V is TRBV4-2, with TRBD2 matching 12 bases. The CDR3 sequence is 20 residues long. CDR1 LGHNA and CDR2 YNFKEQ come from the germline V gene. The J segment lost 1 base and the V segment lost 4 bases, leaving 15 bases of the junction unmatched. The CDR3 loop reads CASSRRRLAGALPRTDTQYF. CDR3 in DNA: TGTGCCAGCAGCCGTCGTCGACTAGCGGGGGCATTACCCCGCACAGATACGCAGTATTTT.

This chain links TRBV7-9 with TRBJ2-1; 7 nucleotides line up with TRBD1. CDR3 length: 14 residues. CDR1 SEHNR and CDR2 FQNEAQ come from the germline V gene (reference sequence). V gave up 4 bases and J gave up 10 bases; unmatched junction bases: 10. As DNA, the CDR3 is TGTGCCAGCAGCTCGGGACAGACCCCTAGGGAGCAGTTCTTC. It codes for CASSSGQTPREQFF.

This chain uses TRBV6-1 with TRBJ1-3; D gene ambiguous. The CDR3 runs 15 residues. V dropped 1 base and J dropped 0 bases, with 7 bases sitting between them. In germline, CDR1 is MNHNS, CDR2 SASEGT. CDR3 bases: TGTGCCAGCAGTGAAGTCGTCTACTCTGGAAACACCATATATTTT. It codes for CASSEVVYSGNTIYF.

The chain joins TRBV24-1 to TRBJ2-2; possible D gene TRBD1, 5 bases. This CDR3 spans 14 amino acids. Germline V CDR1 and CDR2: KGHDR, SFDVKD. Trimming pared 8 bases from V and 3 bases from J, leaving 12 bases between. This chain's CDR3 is CATKGVGYTGELFF. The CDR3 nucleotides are TGTGCCACCAAAGGGGTGGGGTACACCGGGGAGCTGTTTTTT.

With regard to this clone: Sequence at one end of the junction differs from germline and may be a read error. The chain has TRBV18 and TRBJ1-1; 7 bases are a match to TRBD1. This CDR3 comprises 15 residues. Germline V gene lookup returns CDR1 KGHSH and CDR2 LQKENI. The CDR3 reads CASSPQGNPNTEAFF. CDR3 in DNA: TGTGCCAGCTCGCCACAGGGGAATCCGAACACTGAAGCTTTCTTT.

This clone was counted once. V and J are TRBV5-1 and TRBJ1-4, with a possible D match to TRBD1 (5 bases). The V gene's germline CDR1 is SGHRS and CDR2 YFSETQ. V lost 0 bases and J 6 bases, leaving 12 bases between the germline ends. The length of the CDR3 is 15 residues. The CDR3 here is CASSLAAGDYEKLFF. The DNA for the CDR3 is TGCGCCAGCAGCTTGGCAGCGGGGGACTATGAAAAACTGTTTTTT.

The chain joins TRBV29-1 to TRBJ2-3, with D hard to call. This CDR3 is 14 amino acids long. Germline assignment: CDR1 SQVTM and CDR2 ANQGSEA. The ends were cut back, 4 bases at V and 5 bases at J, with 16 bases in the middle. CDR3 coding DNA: TGCAGCGTTGCTGTAGCAACTACGGTAGATACGCAGTATTTT. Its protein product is CSVAVATTVDTQYF.

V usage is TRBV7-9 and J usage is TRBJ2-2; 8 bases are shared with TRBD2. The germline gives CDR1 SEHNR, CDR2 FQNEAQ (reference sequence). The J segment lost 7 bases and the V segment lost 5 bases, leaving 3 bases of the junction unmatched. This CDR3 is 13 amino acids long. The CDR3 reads CASSPGGLGELFF. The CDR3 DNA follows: TGTGCCAGCAGCCCGGGGGGGCTCGGGGAGCTGTTTTTT.

The CDR3: CANDRGLAGELFF. CDR3 bases: TGTGCCAACGACAGGGGGCTCGCCGGGGAGCTGTTTTTT. V gene TRBV7-2 combines with J gene TRBJ2-2, with 10 bases lining up with TRBD1. Per germline, CDR1 SGHTA and CDR2 FQGNSA. V shed 10 bases and J 6 bases; nucleotides not matched to a gene: 5. This CDR3 is built from 13 residues.

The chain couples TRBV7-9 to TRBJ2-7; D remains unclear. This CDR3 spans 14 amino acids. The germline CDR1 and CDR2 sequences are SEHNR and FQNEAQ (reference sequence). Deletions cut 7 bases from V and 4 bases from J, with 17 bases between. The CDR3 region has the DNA TGTGCCAGCACCCTCGCTGGTGCGGAGTACGAGCAGTACGTC. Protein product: CASTLAGAEYEQYV.

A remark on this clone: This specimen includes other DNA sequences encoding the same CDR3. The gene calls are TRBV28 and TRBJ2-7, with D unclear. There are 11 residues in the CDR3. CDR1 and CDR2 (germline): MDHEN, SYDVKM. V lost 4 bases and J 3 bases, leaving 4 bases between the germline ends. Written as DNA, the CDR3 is TGTGCCAGCAGTTCTAACTACGAGCAGTACTTC. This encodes CASSSNYEQYF.

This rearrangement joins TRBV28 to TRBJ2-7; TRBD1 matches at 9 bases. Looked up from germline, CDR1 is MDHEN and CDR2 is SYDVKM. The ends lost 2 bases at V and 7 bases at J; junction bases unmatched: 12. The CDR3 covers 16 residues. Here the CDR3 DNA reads TGTGCCAGCAGTTTAGGCGGGACAGGGCGTGCCTGGGAGCAGTACTTC. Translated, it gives CASSLGGTGRAWEQYF.

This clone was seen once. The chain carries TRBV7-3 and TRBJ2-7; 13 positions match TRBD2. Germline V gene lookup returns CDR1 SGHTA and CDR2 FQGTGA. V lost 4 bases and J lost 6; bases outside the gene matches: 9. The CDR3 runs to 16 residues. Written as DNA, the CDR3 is TGTGCCAGCAGCTCCTCTACTAGCGGGAGGGCGCGCGAGCAGTACTTC. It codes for CASSSSTSGRAREQYF.

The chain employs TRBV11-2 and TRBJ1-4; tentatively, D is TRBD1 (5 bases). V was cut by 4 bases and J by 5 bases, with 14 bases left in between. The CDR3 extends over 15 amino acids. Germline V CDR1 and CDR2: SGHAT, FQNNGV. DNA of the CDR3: TGTGCCAGCAGCTCCCATCGGGACTCCAATGAAAAACTGTTTTTT. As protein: CASSSHRDSNEKLFF.

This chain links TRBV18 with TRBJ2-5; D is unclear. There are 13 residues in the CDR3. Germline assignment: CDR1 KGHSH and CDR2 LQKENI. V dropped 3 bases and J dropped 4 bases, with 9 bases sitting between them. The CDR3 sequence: CASSPPELETQYF. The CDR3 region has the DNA TGTGCCAGCTCACCCCCGGAGTTAGAGACCCAGTACTTC.